This T cell receptor beta chain comes out of a study of cytomegalovirus exposure and HLA in healthy donors. Study outcomes and limitations: What a later analysis reportedly showed was that an Asian-associated ancestry cluster had fewer N-insertions than the approximately 700-donor mean. Of the V segments, some could not be distinguished, including TRBV6-2 and TRBV6-3, and were excluded.

Healthy donors of bone marrow made up the group. Notes on this clone: Its target is not known.

V shed 5 bases and J shed 1 base, with 7 bases lying between them. This CDR3 spans 14 amino acids. CDR1 is SGHKS, CDR2 YYEKEE, per germline (reference sequence). This PCR relied on a set of 60 Vbeta primers and 13 Jbeta primers. Produced via immunoSEQ multiplex PCR; TCRdb's table is partial and in-frame only. This sample's table reports 180,000 or so clones. The J gene is TRBJ2-6, the V gene TRBV5-5, with D tentatively TRBD1 (5 bases). Material for sequencing was PBMCs. The clonotype was recovered from a woman under 30 in good health and CMV-seropositive. The CDR3 region has the DNA TGTGCCAGCAGGCGACAGTCTGGGGCCAACGTCCTGACTTTC. This sequence encodes CASRRQSGANVLTF.